This T cell receptor beta chain came from a study of blood T cell repertoires in COVID-19. Study-level background: The study drew acute and convalescent COVID-19 samples from the United States, Italy and Spain. PBMCs, B-cell-depleted T cells, or T cells provided the cDNA or gDNA that made up the material.

Original methodology: Reference gene primer amplification yielded estimated nucleated cell counts. Assay used: immunoSEQ multiplex PCR; TCRdb lists only in-frame clones, some missing. The V and J calls and the clone size are those of that table, but D and trimming were determined from the DNA. The sample shows more than 150,000 clones, approximately 80% of them seen only once. The CDR3 contains 16 residues. Trimming took 2 bases from V and 7 from J; bases not matched to a gene: 10. The germline V gene has CDR1 SGHDT and CDR2 YYEEEE. The receptor comes from a woman between 55 and 75 years old with acute or convalescent COVID-19. The sequenced material came from peripheral blood. This chain connects TRBV5-6 to TRBJ2-1, with 9 positions matching TRBD2. The CDR3: CASSFRRGGRSNEQFF. The CDR3 DNA follows: TGTGCCAGCAGCTTCCGGCGGGGGGGCCGAAGTAATGAGCAGTTCTTC.